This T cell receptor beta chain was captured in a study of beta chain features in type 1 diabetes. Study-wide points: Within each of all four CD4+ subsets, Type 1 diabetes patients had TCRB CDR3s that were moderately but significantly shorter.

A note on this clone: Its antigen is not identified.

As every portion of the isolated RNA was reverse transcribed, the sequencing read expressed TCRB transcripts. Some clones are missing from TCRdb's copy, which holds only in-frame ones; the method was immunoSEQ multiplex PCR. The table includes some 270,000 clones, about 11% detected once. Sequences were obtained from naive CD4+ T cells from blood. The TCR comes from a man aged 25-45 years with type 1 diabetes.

In nucleotides, the CDR3 is TGTGCTAGTGGTCCCTCGACAGTCACAGATACGCAGTATTTT. It yields the protein CASGPSTVTDTQYF. The chain is built from TRBV12-5 and TRBJ2-3; tentative D call: TRBD1 (5 bases). Deletions cut 5 bases from V and 2 bases from J, with 11 bases between. CDR1 LGHNT and CDR2 FRNRAP come from the germline V gene. The CDR3 contains 14 residues.